In this sample, the clone carrying this T cell receptor beta chain turned up many times. These data belong to a study of T cells in Graves' hyperthyroidism and ophthalmopathy. The CDR3 spans 14 residues. Trimming removed 2 bases at V and 6 bases at J, with 15 bases between. Germline values: CDR1 SGHKS, CDR2 YYEKEE (reference sequence). The investigators amplified TCR beta CDR3 regions from RNA transcripts. TCR CDR3 underwent first-round RT-PCR with the HTBI primer set. TCRdb ran MiXCR on the multiplex PCR reads and lists one entry per CDR3 protein. The table shows about 350,000 distinct CDR3 sequences, with over 15% occurring only once.

This TCR derives from a woman aged 40 to 50 with Graves' ophthalmopathy. Material for sequencing was blood. The chain employs TRBV5-5 and TRBJ2-7; D not certain. The CDR3 is CASSLQLALSEQYF. Written as DNA, the CDR3 is TGTGCCAGCAGCTTACAACTTGCCCTCTCCGAGCAGTACTTC. The full variable domain, with the rest looked up from reference TRBV5-5 and TRBJ2-7, is DAGVTQSPTHLIKTRGQQVTLRCSPISGHKSVSWYQQVLGQGPQFIFQYYEKEERGRGNFPDRFSARQFPNYSSELNVNALLLGDSALYLCASSLQLALSEQYFGPGTRLTVT.